These T cell receptor beta chains were read from a single sample in a study of neurological immune-mediated disorders. TCRdb reanalysed the 5' RACE reads using MiXCR and keeps one entry per CDR3 protein. This table holds over 55,000 distinct CDR3 sequences, around a tenth found once. The sequenced sample was PBMCs. The receptor source for this set is a man aged 25 to 40 in good health. The CDR3 runs from the conserved cysteine through the conserved F or W. A D gene is named only where the DNA matches it firmly. A clone size is listed for some rows: how often the clone was seen (once, few, many), or a class if it is expanded.

J: TRBJ2-7
size: many
V: TRBV5-1
D: .
DNA: TGCGCCAGCCAGAGGGGGGAGACTAGTGCGCAGTACTTC
CDR3: CASQRGETSAQYF

J: TRBJ2-2
size: many
V: TRBV5-6
D: TRBD1
DNA: TGTGCCAGCAGCTTGGCGCCAGGGGGCACCGGGGAGCTGTTTTTT
CDR3: CASSLAPGGTGELFF

J: TRBJ2-7
size: few
V: TRBV6-5
D: .
DNA: TGTGCCAGCAGGCGGCCCGGACGGGGACCCTACGAGCAGTACTTC
CDR3: CASRRPGRGPYEQYF

J: TRBJ2-3
size: many
V: TRBV7-6
D: .
DNA: TGTGCCAGCAGCCCAATAGGGGGGGACGGCACAGATACGCAGTATTTT
CDR3: CASSPIGGDGTDTQYF

J: TRBJ2-1
size: many
V: TRBV10-3
D: TRBD1
DNA: TGTGCCATCAGTGACGAACGGGACAGGGGCGATGAGCAGTTCTTC
CDR3: CAISDERDRGDEQFF

J: TRBJ2-6
size: .
V: TRBV9
D: .
DNA: TGTGCCAGCAGCGTAGCCTTGTCTGGGGCCAACGTCCTGACTTTC
CDR3: CASSVALSGANVLTF

J: TRBJ1-5
size: .
V: TRBV5-1
D: .
DNA: TGTGCCTGCCGATCCAGGGAACCGAATCAGCCCCAGCATTTT
CDR3: CACRSREPNQPQHF

J: TRBJ2-7
size: many
V: TRBV27
D: .
DNA: TGTGCCAGCAGTCCGACCCCCTACGAGCAGTACTTC
CDR3: CASSPTPYEQYF

J: TRBJ2-2
size: many
V: TRBV27
D: TRBD2
DNA: TGTGCCAGCAGTCGGGAGGGACGGGGCACCGGGGAGCTGTTTTTT
CDR3: CASSREGRGTGELFF

J: TRBJ2-7
size: many
V: TRBV6-5
D: TRBD1
DNA: TGTGCCAGCAGGCCGACAGGGTACTCCTACGAGCAGTACTTC
CDR3: CASRPTGYSYEQYF

J: TRBJ2-7
size: many
V: TRBV7-2
D: TRBD2
DNA: TGTGCCAGCAGCTCGGGACTAGCGGGCTTCTACGAGCAGTACTTC
CDR3: CASSSGLAGFYEQYF

J: TRBJ1-2
size: many
V: TRBV5-1
D: .
DNA: TGCGCCAGCAGCGAACAGAATACCAACTATGGCTACACCTTC
CDR3: CASSEQNTNYGYTF

J: TRBJ1-1
size: many
V: TRBV27
D: .
DNA: TGTGCCAGCAGCTGGAGTAAGGGGAACACTGAAGCTTTCTTT
CDR3: CASSWSKGNTEAFF

J: TRBJ2-1
size: many
V: TRBV12-3/TRBV12-4
D: TRBD1
DNA: TGTGCCAGCGCGGGACAGGGGATAAATGAGCAGTTCTTC
CDR3: CASAGQGINEQFF

J: TRBJ2-4
size: many
V: TRBV13
D: TRBD1
DNA: TGTGCCAGCAGCTGGACAGGGTCGGGGTACATTCAGTACTTC
CDR3: CASSWTGSGYIQYF

J: TRBJ2-1
size: many
V: TRBV5-1
D: .
DNA: TGCGCCAGCAGCTTGGGGACAGCCTCCTCCTACAATGAGCAGTTCTTC
CDR3: CASSLGTASSYNEQFF

J: TRBJ2-3
size: many
V: TRBV5-1
D: .
DNA: TGCGCCAGCAGCTCCGCGGTCCTAGGGGATACGCAGTATTTT
CDR3: CASSSAVLGDTQYF

J: TRBJ2-3
size: many
V: TRBV5-1
D: TRBD2
DNA: TGCGCCAGCAGCAGGGCGGGAGCACGGGATACGCAGTATTTT
CDR3: CASSRAGARDTQYF